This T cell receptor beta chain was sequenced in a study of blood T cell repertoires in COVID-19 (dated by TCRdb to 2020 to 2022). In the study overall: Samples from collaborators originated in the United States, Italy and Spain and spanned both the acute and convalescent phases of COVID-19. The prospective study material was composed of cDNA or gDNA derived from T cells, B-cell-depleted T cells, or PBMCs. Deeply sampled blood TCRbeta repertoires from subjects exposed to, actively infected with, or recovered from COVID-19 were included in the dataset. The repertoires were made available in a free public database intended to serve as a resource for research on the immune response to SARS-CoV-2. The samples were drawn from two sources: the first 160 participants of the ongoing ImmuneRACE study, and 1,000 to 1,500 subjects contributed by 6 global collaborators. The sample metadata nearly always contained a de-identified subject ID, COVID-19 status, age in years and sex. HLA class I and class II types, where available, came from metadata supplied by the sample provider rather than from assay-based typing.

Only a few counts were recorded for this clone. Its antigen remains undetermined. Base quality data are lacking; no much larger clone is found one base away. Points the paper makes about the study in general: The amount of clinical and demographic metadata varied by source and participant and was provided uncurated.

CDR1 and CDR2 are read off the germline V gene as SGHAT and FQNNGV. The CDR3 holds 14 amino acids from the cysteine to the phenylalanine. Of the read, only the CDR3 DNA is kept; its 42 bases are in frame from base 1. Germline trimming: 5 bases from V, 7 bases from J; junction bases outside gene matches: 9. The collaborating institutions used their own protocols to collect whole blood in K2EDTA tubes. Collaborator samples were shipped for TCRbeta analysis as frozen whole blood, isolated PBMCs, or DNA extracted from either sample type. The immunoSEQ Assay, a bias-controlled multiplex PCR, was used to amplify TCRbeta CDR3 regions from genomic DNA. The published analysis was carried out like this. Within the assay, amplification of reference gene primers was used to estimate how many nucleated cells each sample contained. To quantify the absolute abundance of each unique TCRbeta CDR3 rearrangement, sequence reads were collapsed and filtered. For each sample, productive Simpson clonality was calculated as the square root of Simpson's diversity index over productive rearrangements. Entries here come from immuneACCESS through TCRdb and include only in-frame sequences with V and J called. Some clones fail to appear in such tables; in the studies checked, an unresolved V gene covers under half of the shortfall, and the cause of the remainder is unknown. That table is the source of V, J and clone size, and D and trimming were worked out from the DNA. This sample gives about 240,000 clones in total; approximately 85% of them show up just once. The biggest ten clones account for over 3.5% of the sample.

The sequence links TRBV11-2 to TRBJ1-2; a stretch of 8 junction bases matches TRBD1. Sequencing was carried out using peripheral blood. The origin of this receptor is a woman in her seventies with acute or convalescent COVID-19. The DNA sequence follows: TGTGCCAGCAGCGGCGACAGGGGTCCATCTGGCTACACCTTC. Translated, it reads CASSGDRGPSGYTF.